This TCR beta chain is drawn from a study of blood T cell repertoires in COVID-19. As for the study in general: From the United States, Italy and Spain came samples of acute and convalescent COVID-19.

Clones were sequenced by immunoSEQ multiplex PCR, and TCRdb holds only the in-frame ones, with some missing. Altogether about 200,000 clones are present, approximately 83% being singletons, with the ten largest covering about 4.1%. The clonotype comes from a middle-aged woman with acute COVID-19. Sequencing input: PBMCs or T cells enriched from blood (not recorded which).

CDR3 in amino acids: CASSPGTGGIYTF. In nucleotides, the CDR3 is TGTGCCAGCTCACCGGGGACAGGGGGCATCTACACCTTC. The rearrangement uses TRBV18 and TRBJ1-2; 12 bases are shared with TRBD1. CDR3 length: 13 amino acids. CDR1 and CDR2 from the germline V gene are KGHSH and LQKENI. V lost 3 bases to trimming and J lost 10 bases; unmatched junction nucleotides: 3.